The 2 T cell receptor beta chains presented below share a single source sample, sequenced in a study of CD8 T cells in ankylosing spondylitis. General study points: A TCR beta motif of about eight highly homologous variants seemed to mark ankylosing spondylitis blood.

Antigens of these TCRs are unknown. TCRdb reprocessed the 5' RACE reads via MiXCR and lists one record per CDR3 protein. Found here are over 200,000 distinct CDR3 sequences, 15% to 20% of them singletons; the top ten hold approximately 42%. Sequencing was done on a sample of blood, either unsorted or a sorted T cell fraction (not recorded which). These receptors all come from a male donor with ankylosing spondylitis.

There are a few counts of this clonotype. The CDR3 loop reads CASSPLQGESGYGYTF. As DNA, the CDR3 is TGTGCCAGCAGCCCCCTTCAGGGCGAATCGGGCTATGGCTACACCTTC. The V gene is TRBV7-8, the J gene TRBJ1-2; D may be TRBD1 (5 bases). Trimming removed 5 bases at V and 4 bases at J, with 20 bases between. CDR1 is SGHVS and CDR2 is FQNEAQ in the germline V gene. The CDR3 is 16 residues long.

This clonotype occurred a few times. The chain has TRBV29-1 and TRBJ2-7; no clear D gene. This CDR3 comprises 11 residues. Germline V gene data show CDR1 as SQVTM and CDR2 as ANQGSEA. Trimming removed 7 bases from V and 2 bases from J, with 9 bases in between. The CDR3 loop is CSAGPPYEQYF. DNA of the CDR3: TGCAGCGCCGGACCTCCCTACGAGCAGTACTTC.